This T cell receptor beta chain was identified in a study of blood T cell repertoires in COVID-19. On the study more broadly: Spain, Italy and the United States supplied samples that represented acute and convalescent COVID-19. The cDNA or gDNA used as material had been derived from T cells, B-cell-depleted T cells, or PBMCs.

V was clipped by 2 bases and J by 5 bases, with 9 bases between them. There are 13 residues in the CDR3. Original analysis: Amplification from reference gene primers served as the basis for estimated nucleated cell counts. TCRdb's table, derived via immunoSEQ multiplex PCR, lists solely in-frame clones and lacks some. V, J and clone size are those of that table, while D and trimming were read from the DNA. The sample has tens of thousands of clones; just under 80% are singletons. The chain carries TRBV12-3 or TRBV12-4 and TRBJ1-1; D not certain. This sequence was found in a man at least 80 years old with acute or convalescent COVID-19. What was sequenced was peripheral blood. This CDR3 is CASSLLAPTEAFF. In nucleotides, the CDR3 is TGTGCCAGCAGTTTATTAGCACCAACTGAAGCTTTCTTT.